This TCR beta chain was obtained from a study of blood T cell repertoires in COVID-19. Looked up from germline, CDR1 is SGHNT and CDR2 is YYREEE (reference sequence). There are 13 residues in the CDR3. The V gene end was trimmed by 3 bases and the J gene end by 5 bases; junction bases not matched to a gene: 1. The method was immunoSEQ multiplex PCR; TCRdb's version includes in-frame clones alone and lacks a portion of them. The sample records some 230,000 clones, approximately 90% being singletons. The TCR sequence derives from a woman aged 50 to 65 with COVID-19, enrolled during active disease. The chain links TRBV5-4 to TRBJ2-1; 8 positions agree with TRBD1. The sequencing sample was made of peripheral blood. Here the CDR3 DNA reads TGTGCCAGCAGCTGGGACAGGAACAATGAGCAGTTCTTC. This codes for CASSWDRNNEQFF. Filled out from reference TRBV5-4 and TRBJ2-1, the complete variable domain reads ETGVTQSPTHLIKTRGQQVTLRCSSQSGHNTVSWYQQALGQGPQFIFQYYREEENGRGNFPPRFSGLQFPNYSSELNVNALELDDSALYLCASSWDRNNEQFFGPGTRLTVL.